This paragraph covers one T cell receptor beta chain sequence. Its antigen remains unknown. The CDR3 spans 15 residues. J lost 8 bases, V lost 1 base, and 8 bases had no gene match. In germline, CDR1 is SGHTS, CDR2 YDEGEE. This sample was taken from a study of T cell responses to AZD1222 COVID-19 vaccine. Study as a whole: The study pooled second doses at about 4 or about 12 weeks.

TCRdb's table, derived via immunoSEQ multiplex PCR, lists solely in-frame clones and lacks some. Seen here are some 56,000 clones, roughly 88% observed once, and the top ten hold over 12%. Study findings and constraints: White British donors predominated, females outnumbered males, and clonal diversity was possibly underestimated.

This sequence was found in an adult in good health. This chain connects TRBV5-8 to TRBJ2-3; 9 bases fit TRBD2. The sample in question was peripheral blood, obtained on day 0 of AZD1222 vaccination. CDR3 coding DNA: TGTGCCAGCAGCTTGCAGGGCGGGGGGGCGGCTACGCAGTATTTT. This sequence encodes CASSLQGGGAATQYF.